This T cell receptor beta chain was sequenced for a study of graft-versus-host responses after intestinal transplantation. Across the study: Recipients were given multivisceral, liver-intestinal, or isolated intestinal transplants. Every one of the recipients received anti-thymocyte globulin induction and afterwards took tacrolimus and steroids for around three years.

There are 14 residues in the CDR3. Trimming took 5 bases from V and 2 from J; bases not matched to a gene: 5. The V gene's germline CDR1 is MGHRA and CDR2 YSYEKL. For this clone: Its antigen is undetermined.

Assay used: immunoSEQ multiplex PCR; TCRdb lists only in-frame clones, some missing. The table shows around 100,000 clones, with about 92% occurring only once. General observations from the study: Some patients had graft-donor T cell macrochimerism. In their allografts, the ratios of graft-versus-host to host-versus-graft T cell clones were high.

Sequencing was performed on unstimulated CD8+ T cells sorted from spleen or lymph node cells, taken before transplant. The sequence was collected from a human donor who was the organ donor for an intestinal transplant. This chain links TRBV4-1 with TRBJ2-5, with 7 bases matching TRBD1. The CDR3 here is CASSYTGVQETQYF. The CDR3 coding sequence is TGCGCCAGCAGCTATACAGGGGTACAAGAGACCCAGTACTTC.